This note documents a single T cell receptor (beta chain) sequence. Its antigen is as yet unknown. The conserved phenylalanine or tryptophan is not found at the CDR3 terminus, so this likely reflects a read error. This sample is part of a study of identifying expanded T cells in peripheral blood. Overall study results and limits: Across healthy donors, higher total template counts meant significantly greater approximately 2-week count variance. Roughly 1.2 clones differed between technical replicates, versus around 16 and 19 over time.

Measured with immunoSEQ multiplex PCR; TCRdb has only the in-frame clones, and not every one. The sample lists about 54,000 clones, roughly nine tenths occurring once. During the collection period, no donor immune events like infections were recorded. The TCR comes from a person aged 18-69 years in good health. Specimen: blood.

The CDR3 region is CASSVVGGGMDEQYL. Written as DNA, the CDR3 is TGTGCCAGCAGCGTAGTGGGAGGTGGGATGGACGAGCAGTACCTC. The chain carries TRBV9 and TRBJ2-7; possibly TRBD2 for D (6 bases). This CDR3 has 15 residues. Trimming took off 0 bases at V and 5 bases at J, with 15 bases between the two ends. Per the germline V gene, CDR1 is SGDLS and CDR2 is YYNGEE.